The 17 T cell receptor beta chains presented below share a single source sample, sequenced in a study of T cell changes during pregnancy in multiple sclerosis (dated by TCRdb to the late 2010s). Libraries were made using the immunoSEQ multiplex PCR assay. TCRdb provides this immuneACCESS table in a form limited to in-frame rearrangements. Some clones are lacking; in checked studies, under half of them reflect an unresolved V gene, and why the rest are absent is not known. The sample includes about 70,000 clones, with approximately 92% observed a single time. The ten largest clones add up to roughly 3.2% of the sample. The sequences come from CD8+ T cells from peripheral blood mononuclear cells, collected in the third trimester of pregnancy. The receptors stem from a female donor in good health, enrolled as a control in a pregnancy study.

A single count supports this clone. This chain joins TRBV2 and TRBJ1-5; 10 bases agree with TRBD1. V gave up 2 bases and J gave up 6 bases; unmatched junction bases: 7. Germline CDR1 reads SNHLY; CDR2 reads FYNNEI. The CDR3 is made up of 16 amino acids. CDR3 in amino acids: CASSERTGGSVQPQHF. DNA of the CDR3: TGTGCCAGCAGTGAAAGGACAGGGGGATCAGTTCAGCCCCAGCATTTT.

The rearrangement links TRBV27 to TRBJ1-2; 8 nucleotides agree with TRBD1. Germline loops: CDR1 MNHEY, CDR2 SMNVEV (reference sequence). CDR3 length equals 16 residues. Trimming cost V 3 bases and J 3 bases; bases outside gene matches: 9. The CDR3, as DNA: TGTGCCAGCAGTTTCGAGGCAGGGGGCACTTACTATGGCTACACCTTC. This translates into CASSFEAGGTYYGYTF.

This chain connects TRBV11-2 to TRBJ1-1; a possible D gene is TRBD1 (6 bases). Looked up from germline, CDR1 is SGHAT and CDR2 is FQNNGV. The V and J ends lost 0 bases and 4 bases respectively, with 15 bases between them. This CDR3 is built from 16 residues. The CDR3 protein is CASSLDGGGAGTEAFF. CDR3 DNA sequence: TGTGCCAGCAGCTTAGATGGCGGGGGGGCGGGCACTGAAGCTTTCTTT.

CDR3 coding DNA: TGTGCCAGCAGGATTTGGACAGGGGAGAATTCACCCCTCCACTTT. Protein: CASRIWTGENSPLHF. This chain uses TRBV4-2 with TRBJ1-6; TRBD1 agrees at 9 bases. V lost 6 bases, J lost 7 bases, and 7 bases stayed unmatched. This CDR3 region has 15 residues. CDR1 is LGHNA, CDR2 YNFKEQ, per germline.

A few counts support this clone. V is TRBV7-9 and J is TRBJ1-4, with 7 bases lining up with TRBD1. Germline loops: CDR1 SEHNR, CDR2 FQNEAQ (reference sequence). Trimming took 1 base from V and 6 from J; bases not matched to a gene: 5. CDR3 length: 15 amino acids. CDR3 DNA sequence: TGTGCCAGCAGCTTAGTAGAGGGGGCAGATGAAAAACTGTTTTTT. This translates into CASSLVEGADEKLFF.

The chain recombines TRBV10-3 with TRBJ2-5; TRBD2 matches at 10 bases. The trim removed 7 bases at V and 0 bases at J, leaving 11 bases unmatched. CDR1 and CDR2 (germline): ENHRY, SYGVKD. The CDR3 runs 17 residues. The CDR3 region is CAIKDASGGPYQETQYF. The DNA for the CDR3 is TGTGCCATCAAGGATGCTAGCGGGGGCCCCTACCAAGAGACCCAGTACTTC.

The chain recombines TRBV7-9 with TRBJ2-7, with D possibly TRBD1 on 5 matching bases. The germline CDR1 and CDR2 sequences are SEHNR and FQNEAQ (reference sequence). The CDR3 is 14 amino acids. V was clipped by 5 bases and J by 3 bases, with 14 bases between them. The CDR3 spells CASSAQGSYYEQYF. CDR3 nucleotides: TGTGCCAGCAGCGCCCAGGGTTCTTACTACGAGCAGTACTTC.

V gene TRBV4-1 combines with J gene TRBJ2-2; 7 bases agree with TRBD1. CDR3 length: 19 residues. The germline CDR1 and CDR2 sequences are MGHRA and YSYEKL. The V segment lost 0 bases and the J segment 3 bases; nucleotides outside the gene matches: 13. The chain's CDR3 is CASSQEGPKDRRYTGELFF. The CDR3 DNA follows: TGCGCCAGCAGCCAAGAGGGCCCGAAGGACAGGAGATACACCGGGGAGCTGTTTTTT.

The chain couples TRBV9 to TRBJ2-5; the match to TRBD2 covers 9 bases. With 0 bases clipped from V and 5 bases from J, the junction kept 11 bases outside the gene matches. Germline V gives CDR1 SGDLS, CDR2 YYNGEE. The CDR3 length is 17 residues. The CDR3 DNA reads TGTGCCAGCAGCGTAGCCCCGTCGGCGGGGGGGCCTGAGACCCAGTACTTC. Translated: CASSVAPSAGGPETQYF. The full variable domain, its missing parts supplied by reference TRBV9 and TRBJ2-5, is DSGVTQTPKHLITATGQRVTLRCSPRSGDLSVYWYQQSLDQGLQFLIQYYNGEERAKGNILERFSAQQFPDLHSELNLSSLELGDSALYFCASSVAPSAGGPETQYFGPGTRLLVL.

The chain has TRBV4-3 and TRBJ2-1; 7 nucleotides agree with TRBD2. After removal of 5 bases from V and 6 bases from J, the junction contained 4 bases not matched to a gene. This CDR3 is built from 13 residues. Germline V gene lookup returns CDR1 LGHNA and CDR2 YSLEER. The CDR3 region is CASSSGGGNEQFF. The CDR3 DNA is TGCGCCAGCAGCTCCGGCGGGGGCAATGAGCAGTTCTTC.

The chain uses TRBV7-9 and TRBJ2-5; D is unresolved. The CDR3 totals 14 residues. CDR1 is SEHNR, CDR2 FQNEAQ, per germline (reference sequence). The V and J ends lost 1 base and 5 bases respectively, with 11 bases between them. DNA of the CDR3: TGTGCCAGCAGCTTAGTGTATGGCCCGGAGACCCAGTACTTC. Encoded protein: CASSLVYGPETQYF.

The CDR3 nucleotides are TGTGCCAGCAGCCACTGGCAGGGCTCCTACGAGCAGTACTTC. Translation: CASSHWQGSYEQYF. V is TRBV14 and J is TRBJ2-7, with D possibly matching TRBD1 (5 bases). V was shortened by 3 bases and J by 0 bases, with 9 bases between the two germline ends. The germline CDR1 and CDR2 sequences are SGHDN and FVKESK. The CDR3 runs 14 residues.

This chain joins TRBV13 and TRBJ1-5; D ambiguous. The ends were cut back, 5 bases at V and 4 bases at J, with 12 bases in the middle. This CDR3 has 14 amino acids. The V gene's germline CDR1 is PRHDT and CDR2 FYEKMQ (reference sequence). CDR3 DNA: TGTGCCAGCAGCAATAGAGTCGGGAATCAGCCCCAGCATTTT. This sequence encodes CASSNRVGNQPQHF.

The chain is built from TRBV7-9 and TRBJ1-1; D may be TRBD1 (6 bases). The CDR3 length is 14 residues. Deletions cut 5 bases from V and 1 base from J, with 11 bases between. From germline, CDR1 is SEHNR and CDR2 FQNEAQ (reference sequence). The CDR3 DNA is TGTGCCAGCAGCCAGCTAGGGGGGAACACTGAAGCTTTCTTT. Its protein product is CASSQLGGNTEAFF.

V is TRBV6-5 and J is TRBJ1-1; D possibly corresponds to TRBD1 (6 bases). Germline CDR1 and CDR2: MNHEY and SVGAGI. The CDR3 totals 13 residues. V lost 4 bases, J lost 5 bases, and 11 bases lay in between. CDR3 sequence: CASSSGERTEAFF. The DNA of the CDR3 is TGTGCCAGCAGTTCAGGGGAAAGAACTGAAGCTTTCTTT.

This clone showed up just once. The chain is built from TRBV27 and TRBJ2-1; 12 bases align to TRBD2. CDR3 size: 16 residues. Per germline, CDR1 MNHEY and CDR2 SMNVEV (reference sequence). V lost 7 bases and J lost 6; bases outside the gene matches: 10. In DNA form, the CDR3 reads TGTGCCAGCACCCGACTAGCGGGGGACGACTCCAATGAGCAGTTCTTC. It yields the protein CASTRLAGDDSNEQFF.

The chain couples TRBV6-6 to TRBJ1-1; a possible D gene is TRBD1 (6 bases). V was shortened by 4 bases and J by 6 bases, with 12 bases between the two germline ends. Germline V lookup: CDR1 MNHNY, CDR2 SVGAGI (reference sequence). This CDR3 is 13 amino acids long. CDR3 region: CASSSGDPPEAFF. The CDR3 region has the DNA TGTGCCAGCAGTTCAGGGGACCCTCCTGAAGCTTTCTTT.